A selection of T cell receptor beta chains follows, all from one sample in a study of T cell responses to AZD1222 COVID-19 vaccine. Clones were read by immunoSEQ multiplex PCR, and TCRdb kept only the in-frame ones, dropping some. The sample yields fewer than 120,000 clones, roughly 90% seen once. Sequenced material: peripheral blood, taken 28 days after the second AZD1222 dose. These receptors were obtained from an adult who received the AZD1222 COVID-19 vaccine. Both conserved end residues are part of each CDR3. The D gene is left open where the match is weak. Clone size is shown for a subset of rows, as once, few, many or a class of expanded clone.

clone size	V gene	D gene	J gene	CDR3 protein	CDR3 DNA
-	TRBV6-2/TRBV6-3	-	TRBJ1-1	CASSEGGSVDTEAFF	TGTGCCAGCAGTGAGGGGGGCTCTGTGGACACTGAAGCTTTCTTT
-	TRBV18	-	TRBJ2-7	CASSRLTGSYEQYF	TGTGCCAGCTCACGATTGACAGGCTCCTACGAGCAGTACTTC
once	TRBV6-5	-	TRBJ2-6	CASGYSSGANVLTF	TGTGCCAGCGGGTACAGCTCTGGGGCCAACGTCCTGACTTTC
-	TRBV5-4	-	TRBJ1-2	CAIGQSANYGYTF	TGTGCCATCGGACAGTCCGCCAACTATGGCTACACCTTC
-	TRBV12-5	TRBD1	TRBJ2-2	CASGLETGITGELFF	TGTGCTAGTGGTTTGGAGACAGGGATCACCGGGGAGCTGTTTTTT
-	TRBV9	TRBD2	TRBJ2-5	CASSKGLAGGETQYF	TGTGCCAGCAGCAAAGGACTAGCGGGGGGAGAGACCCAGTACTTC
-	TRBV21-1	-	TRBJ2-1	CASSIGMSSYNEQFF	TGTGCCAGCAGCATTGGGATGAGCTCCTACAATGAGCAGTTCTTC
-	TRBV19	-	TRBJ1-4	CASSTKTDSRGEKLFF	TGTGCCAGTAGTACCAAAACTGACAGTCGGGGCGAAAAACTGTTTTTT
-	TRBV7-9	TRBD1	TRBJ1-2	CASSPSTGANYGYTF	TGTGCCAGCAGCCCCTCGACAGGGGCAAACTATGGCTACACCTTC
-	TRBV25-1	-	TRBJ1-3	CASSAVRNTIYF	TGTGCCAGCAGTGCCGTGAGAAACACCATATATTTT
-	TRBV28	-	TRBJ1-1	CASSSPYDRSMNTEAFF	TGTGCCAGCAGCTCACCGTACGACAGAAGCATGAACACTGAAGCTTTCTTT
once	TRBV20-1	-	TRBJ1-1	CSARQNTEAFF	TGCAGTGCTAGGCAGAACACTGAAGCTTTCTTT
-	TRBV9	-	TRBJ2-2	CASSVDPPAPTGLAGELFF	TGTGCCAGCAGCGTAGACCCCCCCGCGCCCACTGGGTTAGCCGGGGAGCTGTTTTTT
-	TRBV27	-	TRBJ1-1	CASSPDPRHLLEAFF	TGTGCCAGCAGCCCCGACCCTCGACACTTACTTGAAGCTTTCTTT
-	TRBV13	-	TRBJ1-2	CASSSRTDPYGYTF	TGTGCCAGCAGCTCCCGGACAGACCCCTATGGCTACACCTTC
-	TRBV10-3	TRBD1	TRBJ1-1	CAISGYSGGSKGTEAFF	TGTGCCATCAGTGGATACTCAGGGGGCTCTAAGGGGACTGAAGCTTTCTTT
-	TRBV6-2/TRBV6-3	TRBD2	TRBJ2-7	CASSYPGRGWNAYEQYF	TGTGCCAGCAGTTACCCCGGGAGGGGATGGAATGCCTACGAGCAGTACTTC
-	TRBV18	-	TRBJ1-2	CASSPSRGGGYTF	TGTGCCAGCTCACCATCGAGGGGGGGAGGCTACACCTTC
-	TRBV18	-	TRBJ1-1	CASSQRTRSEAFF	TGTGCCAGCTCCCAACGGACACGCAGTGAAGCTTTCTTT
-	TRBV23-1	-	TRBJ1-6	CASSRRGHYNSPLHF	TGCGCCAGCAGTCGCCGGGGGCATTATAATTCACCCCTCCACTTT
-	TRBV6-5	TRBD1	TRBJ1-4	CASRDRGRGEKLFF	TGTGCCAGCAGAGACAGGGGGCGCGGGGAAAAACTGTTTTTT
-	TRBV25-1	TRBD2	TRBJ2-7	CASSERVGGIAGEQYF	TGTGCCAGCAGTGAACGCGTCGGGGGGATCGCTGGCGAGCAGTACTTC
-	TRBV6-6	TRBD1	TRBJ2-7	CASSYGDREFYEQYF	TGTGCCAGCAGTTACGGGGACAGGGAATTCTACGAGCAGTACTTC
-	TRBV2	TRBD1	TRBJ1-5	CASRRPGTGANQPQHF	TGTGCCAGCAGACGTCCCGGGACAGGGGCAAATCAGCCCCAGCATTTT
once	TRBV7-8	-	TRBJ2-1	CASRTNSGYNEQFF	TGTGCCAGCAGGACAAATAGCGGTTACAATGAGCAGTTCTTC
-	TRBV29-1	-	TRBJ2-7	CSVEDGRATYEQYF	TGCAGCGTTGAAGACGGCAGGGCCACCTACGAGCAGTACTTC
-	TRBV6-6	-	TRBJ2-7	CASRSQRDYEQYF	TGTGCCAGCAGATCACAACGGGACTACGAGCAGTACTTC
-	TRBV24-1	TRBD1	TRBJ1-2	CATSDGTGGGYTF	TGTGCCACCAGTGATGGGACAGGGGGAGGCTACACCTTC
-	TRBV5-4	-	TRBJ2-7	CASSLPGNREQYF	TGTGCCAGCAGCTTACCAGGTAATCGCGAGCAGTACTTC
once	TRBV4-1	-	TRBJ2-1	CASSPGGEYNEQFF	TGCGCCAGCAGCCCAGGGGGGGAGTACAATGAGCAGTTCTTC
-	TRBV27	TRBD1	TRBJ2-7	CASKARHRGLGADTYEQYF	TGTGCCAGCAAAGCCCGCCACAGGGGGCTGGGGGCGGACACCTACGAGCAGTACTTC
-	TRBV10-3	TRBD1	TRBJ1-2	CAISGTGGDYGYTF	TGTGCCATCAGCGGGACAGGGGGCGACTATGGCTACACCTTC
once	TRBV5-1	-	TRBJ2-1	CASSLGGGSYNEQFF	TGCGCCAGCAGCTTGGGAGGGGGCTCCTACAATGAGCAGTTCTTC
-	TRBV5-1	-	TRBJ2-1	CASSLEPTGIYNEQFF	TGCGCCAGCAGCTTGGAGCCCACAGGGATCTACAATGAGCAGTTCTTC
-	TRBV7-8	-	TRBJ2-3	CASSSPGVVSDTQYF	TGTGCCAGCAGCTCCCCGGGGGTGGTTTCAGATACGCAGTATTTT
-	TRBV30	-	TRBJ2-1	CAWSVPGSSYNEQFF	TGTGCCTGGAGTGTACCAGGGAGCTCCTACAATGAGCAGTTCTTC
-	TRBV10-3	TRBD1	TRBJ1-4	CAIRSGTGGDWSEKLFF	TGTGCCATCAGATCCGGGACAGGGGGAGACTGGAGTGAAAAACTGTTTTTT
-	TRBV7-8	-	TRBJ1-4	CASSNSGWLANEKLFF	TGTGCCAGCAGCAATAGTGGCTGGCTAGCTAATGAAAAACTGTTTTTT
-	TRBV5-1	TRBD1	TRBJ1-5	CASSLERGQVGSRTQHF	TGCGCCAGCAGCTTGGAACGGGGACAGGTCGGCTCACGGACCCAGCATTTT
-	TRBV10-3	-	TRBJ2-2	CAISEFPAENTGELFF	TGTGCCATCAGTGAGTTCCCCGCAGAGAACACCGGGGAGCTGTTTTTT
-	TRBV28	-	TRBJ2-7	CASSSHGRVGYEQYF	TGTGCCAGCAGTTCCCACGGCAGGGTAGGCTACGAGCAGTACTTC
-	TRBV5-1	TRBD2	TRBJ2-3	CASSPGLAASTDTQYF	TGCGCCAGCAGCCCGGGACTAGCGGCTAGCACAGATACGCAGTATTTT
-	TRBV18	TRBD1	TRBJ1-1	CASSAQGETTEAFF	TGTGCCAGCTCAGCACAGGGGGAGACGACTGAAGCTTTCTTT
once	TRBV6-1	-	TRBJ2-7	CASSDGAGAYEQYF	TGTGCCAGCAGTGATGGGGCCGGGGCCTACGAGCAGTACTTC
-	TRBV15	-	TRBJ1-5	CATSRGLNQPQHF	TGTGCCACCAGCAGGGGCCTGAATCAGCCCCAGCATTTT
-	TRBV28	-	TRBJ2-5	CASSLFGSVETQYF	TGTGCCAGCAGTTTGTTTGGGTCAGTAGAGACCCAGTACTTC
-	TRBV9	TRBD1	TRBJ1-2	CASSTRTGKGYTF	TGTGCCAGCAGCACCCGGACAGGGAAGGGCTACACCTTC
-	TRBV9	TRBD1	TRBJ1-2	CASSVAPGTGFGYTF	TGTGCCAGCAGCGTAGCTCCTGGGACAGGCTTTGGCTACACCTTC
-	TRBV5-5	-	TRBJ1-4	CASSLSSGGIGEKLFF	TGTGCCAGCAGCTTGAGTTCCGGGGGCATCGGGGAAAAACTGTTTTTT